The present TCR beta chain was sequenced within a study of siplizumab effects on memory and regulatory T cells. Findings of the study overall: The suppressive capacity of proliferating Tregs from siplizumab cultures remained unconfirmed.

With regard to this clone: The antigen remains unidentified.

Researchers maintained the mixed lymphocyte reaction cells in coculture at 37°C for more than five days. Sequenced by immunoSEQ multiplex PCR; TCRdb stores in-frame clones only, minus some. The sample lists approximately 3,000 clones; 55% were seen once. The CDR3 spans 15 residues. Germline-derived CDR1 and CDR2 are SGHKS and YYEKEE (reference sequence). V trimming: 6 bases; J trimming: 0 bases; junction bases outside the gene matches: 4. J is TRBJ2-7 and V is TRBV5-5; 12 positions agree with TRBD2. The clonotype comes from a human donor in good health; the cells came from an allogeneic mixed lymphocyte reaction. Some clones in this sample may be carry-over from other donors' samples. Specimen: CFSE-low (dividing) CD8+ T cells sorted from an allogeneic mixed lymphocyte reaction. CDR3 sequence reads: CASTWTSGNSYEQYF. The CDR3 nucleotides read TGTGCCAGCACCTGGACTAGCGGGAACTCCTACGAGCAGTACTTC.